What follows are 2 T cell receptor beta chains derived from one specimen sequenced in a study of OX40 agonist ivuxolimab in advanced cancers. Produced via immunoSEQ multiplex PCR; TCRdb's table is partial and in-frame only. Of some 70,000 clones in the sample, 86% were seen once. Here the sequenced sample was CD4+ or CD8+ T cells sorted from blood, taken in a trial of the OX40 agonist ivuxolimab. Source of these receptors: an adult with an advanced solid tumor such as melanoma, head and neck, liver or kidney cancer.

CDR3 amino acids: CASSIGWANEKLFF. CDR3 nucleotides: TGTGCCAGCAGTATAGGTTGGGCGAACGAAAAACTGTTTTTT. J is TRBJ1-4 and V is TRBV7-2; D not certain. From germline, CDR1 is SGHTA and CDR2 FQGNSA. CDR3 length: 14 amino acids. With 6 bases removed from V and 8 bases from J, the gap between germline ends came to 16 bases.

This clone was observed a few times. J is TRBJ1-5 and V is TRBV5-6, with TRBD1 identical over 7 bases. V was pared by 4 bases and J by 2 bases, with 12 bases of the junction left unmatched. Germline V CDR1 and CDR2: SGHDT, YYEEEE. This CDR3 has 17 residues. The CDR3 here is CASSQTMTGLGNQPQHF. The DNA for the CDR3 is TGTGCCAGCAGCCAAACGATGACAGGGTTGGGCAATCAGCCCCAGCATTTT.